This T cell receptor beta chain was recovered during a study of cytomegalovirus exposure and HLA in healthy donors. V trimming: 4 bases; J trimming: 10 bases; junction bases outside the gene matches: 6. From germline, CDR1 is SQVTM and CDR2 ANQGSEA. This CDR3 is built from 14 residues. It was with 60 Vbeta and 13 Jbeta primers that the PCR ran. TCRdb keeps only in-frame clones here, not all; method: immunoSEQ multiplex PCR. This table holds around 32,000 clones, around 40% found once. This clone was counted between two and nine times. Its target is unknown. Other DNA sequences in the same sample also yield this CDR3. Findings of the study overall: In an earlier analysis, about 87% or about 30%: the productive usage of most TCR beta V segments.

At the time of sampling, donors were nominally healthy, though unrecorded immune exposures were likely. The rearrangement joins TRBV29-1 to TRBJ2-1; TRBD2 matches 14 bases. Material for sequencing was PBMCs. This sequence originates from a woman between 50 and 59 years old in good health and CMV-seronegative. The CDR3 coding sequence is TGCAGCGTTGGACTAGCGGGGGGGCCAGACGAGCAGTTCTTC. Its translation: CSVGLAGGPDEQFF.